The 14 T cell receptor beta chains below all came from one sample that was sequenced in a study of cytomegalovirus exposure and HLA in healthy donors listed by TCRdb under 2017. The library was prepared using the immunoSEQ multiplex PCR assay. The multiplex PCR relied on a mix of 60 forward primers for TCR Vbeta segments and 13 reverse primers for TCR Jbeta segments. The immuneACCESS repertoire file appears here via TCRdb, limited to in-frame rearrangements. These files lack a portion of the clones; in checked studies, under half of the deficit traces to unresolved V genes, and the cause of the others is not known. This sample has approximately 150,000 clones in its table, and roughly 76% of those were observed once. The biggest ten clones account for about 13% of the sample. Material: PBMCs. Receptors were obtained from a woman between 50 and 59 years old in good health and CMV-seronegative.

The chain uses TRBV7-8 and TRBJ2-5; 7 nucleotides agree with TRBD2. The CDR3 covers 15 residues. CDR1 is SGHVS, CDR2 FQNEAQ, per germline. V was pared by 2 bases and J by 2 bases, with 5 bases of the junction left unmatched. Written as DNA, the CDR3 is TGTGCCAGCAGCTTAATCCTAGCGGCACAAGAGACCCAGTACTTC. Its protein product is CASSLILAAQETQYF.

The rearrangement uses TRBV4-1 and TRBJ1-2; 10 bases map to TRBD1. V lost 1 base and J lost 3; bases outside the gene matches: 2. CDR3 length equals 15 residues. Germline CDR1 is MGHRA and CDR2 is YSYEKL. CDR3 DNA sequence: TGCGCCAGCAGCCAAGTGGGACAGGGGTACTATGGCTACACCTTC. Amino acids: CASSQVGQGYYGYTF.

This chain uses TRBV5-1 with TRBJ1-2; 8 bases are a match to TRBD1. Trimming at V came to 4 bases and at J to 3 bases, leaving 8 bases not matched to a gene. This CDR3 comprises 15 residues. Germline V gene data show CDR1 as SGHRS and CDR2 as YFSETQ. The CDR3 DNA reads as TGCGCCAGCAGCCCCCCGGGACAGGATCACTATGGCTACACCTTC. It codes for CASSPPGQDHYGYTF. The full variable domain, its missing parts supplied by reference TRBV5-1 and TRBJ1-2, is KAGVTQTPRYLIKTRGQQVTLSCSPISGHRSVSWYQQTPGQGLQFLFEYFSETQRNKGNFPGRFSGRQFSNSRSEMNVSTLELGDSALYLCASSPPGQDHYGYTFGSGTRLTVV.

The rearrangement links TRBV5-4 to TRBJ2-3, with D uncertain. Germline CDR1 reads SGHNT; CDR2 reads YYREEE (reference sequence). V was pared by 2 bases and J by 5 bases, with 3 bases between. The CDR3 sequence is 11 residues long. The CDR3, as DNA: TGTGCCAGCAGCTTTCAAGATACGCAGTATTTT. Protein product: CASSFQDTQYF.

The chain employs TRBV2 and TRBJ2-5; TRBD1 aligns across 10 bases. TRBJ2-7 explains the end of the DNA better; the J call may be wrong. This CDR3 has 15 amino acids. Germline values: CDR1 SNHLY, CDR2 FYNNEI. The CDR3 DNA follows: TGTGCCAGCAGGCGGGACAGGGGCGCGAAGGCCGAGCAGTACTTC. Translating it yields CASRRDRGAKAEQYF.

This clone was counted only a few times. The rearrangement joins TRBV5-4 to TRBJ1-5, with TRBD1 matching over 9 bases. From germline, CDR1 is SGHNT and CDR2 YYREEE (reference sequence). CDR3 length: 15 amino acids. V was pared by 0 bases and J by 6 bases, with 4 bases of the junction left unmatched. CDR3 amino acids: CASSLGQGEGQPQHF. The CDR3 DNA is TGTGCCAGCAGCTTGGGACAGGGGGAGGGTCAGCCCCAGCATTTT.

V usage is TRBV10-3 and J usage is TRBJ1-1; 10 nucleotides align to TRBD1. Per the germline V gene, CDR1 is ENHRY and CDR2 is SYGVKD. The V and J ends lost 4 bases and 3 bases, in that order; junction bases with no gene match: 5. The CDR3 has 15 residues. Here the CDR3 reads CAISGDRGSDTEAFF. CDR3 DNA: TGTGCCATCAGTGGGGACAGGGGAAGTGACACTGAAGCTTTCTTT.

The count of this clone is one. The chain couples TRBV2 to TRBJ2-5, with 10 bases matching TRBD1. In germline, CDR1 is SNHLY, CDR2 FYNNEI. After removal of 5 bases from V and 1 base from J, the junction contained 7 bases not matched to a gene. CDR3 length: 16 amino acids. The CDR3 sequence: CASSRPGQGTQETQYF. Here the CDR3 DNA reads TGTGCCAGCAGTCGACCGGGACAGGGGACCCAAGAGACCCAGTACTTC.

J is TRBJ1-2 and V is TRBV7-2, with D possibly TRBD1 on 6 matching bases. The CDR3 totals 13 residues. The V end was cut by 0 bases, the J end by 7 bases, with 9 bases between. CDR1 is SGHTA, CDR2 FQGNSA, per germline. DNA for the CDR3: TGTGCCAGCAGCTTAGCAGGGGGTAGTGGCTACACCTTC. It yields the protein CASSLAGGSGYTF.

V gene TRBV11-2 combines with J gene TRBJ2-2, with 13 bases that match TRBD2. The CDR3 consists of 15 residues. Germline values: CDR1 SGHAT, CDR2 FQNNGV. J lost 7 bases, V lost 1 base, and 0 bases had no gene match. CDR3 nucleotide sequence: TGTGCCAGCAGCTTAGGACTAGCGGGGGGCGGGGAGCTGTTTTTT. Translated: CASSLGLAGGGELFF.

The chain couples TRBV6-1 to TRBJ2-7, with a possible D match to TRBD2 (8 bases). The CDR3 spans 14 residues. V lost 7 bases to trimming and J lost 6 bases, with 19 bases between them. CDR1 and CDR2 (germline): MNHNS, SASEGT. The CDR3, as DNA: TGTGCCAGCACCTCCGACAGGGCGGGGGGCGAGCAGTACTTC. Protein product: CASTSDRAGGEQYF.

This clone was seen a few times. The chain uses TRBV27 and TRBJ2-5; D is perhaps TRBD2 (5 bases). The CDR3 covers 12 residues. Trimming took 5 bases from V and 7 from J, leaving 11 bases between them. Germline V lookup: CDR1 MNHEY, CDR2 SMNVEV (reference sequence). The CDR3 DNA reads TGTGCCAGCAGTCCGGACGGGGTGACCCAGTACTTC. Amino acid sequence: CASSPDGVTQYF.

The sample holds a few counts of this clone. One end of the junction is discordant with germline, which a read error may explain. The chain is built from TRBV4-1 and TRBJ2-1; 7 nucleotides align to TRBD1. The CDR3 contains 14 residues. Germline lookup yields CDR1 MGHRA and CDR2 YSYEKL. In DNA, the CDR3 is TGCGCCAGCAACCAAGGAGAGGGGGCCAATGAGCAGTTCTTC. Its protein is CASNQGEGANEQFF.

The CDR3: CASRTHLAETYNEQFF. CDR3 nucleotides: TGTGCCAGCAGAACCCATTTAGCGGAAACCTACAATGAGCAGTTCTTC. The gene calls are TRBV11-2 and TRBJ2-1; maybe TRBD2 (6 bases). Trimming cost V 6 bases and J 2 bases, with 17 bases left between them. The CDR3 consists of 16 residues. Germline V gene lookup returns CDR1 SGHAT and CDR2 FQNNGV.